One and the same sample provided the 23 T cell receptor beta chains below, sequenced in a study of low-dose radiotherapy and immunotherapy resistance in tumors. Covering alpha and beta chains, TRAV- and TRBV-specific primers were used for the first-strand cDNA. The PCR that amplified TCRs ran for 20 cycles, relying on a constant-region primer and a V-primer adapter. Each CDR3 protein is one row after TCRdb ran MiXCR on the reads. This table holds about 60,000 distinct CDR3 sequences, roughly a quarter found once. The time point denotes: before trial treatment. Sequences were derived from PBMCs, sampled before treatment. All receptors come from a male donor with prostate cancer.

This clonotype was seen many times. The chain joins TRBV11-2 to TRBJ2-5, with D possibly matching TRBD1 (6 bases). V was pared by 6 bases and J by 3 bases, with 14 bases between. The CDR3 contains 14 residues. Germline V gene lookup returns CDR1 SGHAT and CDR2 FQNNGV. CDR3 loop: CASRDRVIEETQYF. The CDR3 coding sequence is TGTGCCAGCAGGGACAGAGTCATCGAAGAGACCCAGTACTTC.

This clonotype was counted at least ten times. This sequence joins TRBV4-1 and TRBJ2-1; TRBD1 is a possible D gene (6 bases). The germline V gene has CDR1 MGHRA and CDR2 YSYEKL. Trimming cost V 1 base and J 5 bases, with 12 bases left between them. The CDR3 sequence is 15 residues long. The CDR3 DNA is TGCGCCAGCAGCCAAGTAGGGGCAGGGGACAATGAGCAGTTCTTC. This codes for CASSQVGAGDNEQFF.

This clonotype was detected only a few times. This rearrangement joins TRBV28 to TRBJ2-1; D gene ambiguous. Germline V gene data show CDR1 as MDHEN and CDR2 as SYDVKM. There are 16 residues in the CDR3. V dropped 3 bases and J dropped 1 base, with 13 bases sitting between them. Written as DNA, the CDR3 is TGTGCCAGCAGTTTTAATTCTCGCGGTTCCTACAATGAGCAGTTCTTC. Protein: CASSFNSRGSYNEQFF.

At least ten counts were recorded for this clonotype. This sequence joins TRBV19 and TRBJ1-2; the D gene is possibly TRBD1 (5 bases). Germline V gene data show CDR1 as LNHDA and CDR2 as SQIVND (reference sequence). CDR3 length: 15 residues. Deletions cut 5 bases from V and 5 bases from J, with 18 bases between. The CDR3 DNA reads as TGTGCCAGTAGTGGATCGGGACTTTCTTATTATGGCTACACCTTC. Residues: CASSGSGLSYYGYTF.

In this sample, this clonotype turned up many times. This chain joins TRBV12-3 or TRBV12-4 and TRBJ1-2, with a tentative D call TRBD1 (5 bases). The V end lost 7 bases, the J end lost 6 bases, and 15 bases lay between the germline ends. CDR3 size: 13 residues. The CDR3 is CASTPGQNHGYTF. Here the CDR3 DNA reads TGTGCCAGCACCCCGGGGCAGAACCATGGCTACACCTTC.

This clonotype was recorded many times. The genes are TRBV3-1 and TRBJ1-2; D is perhaps TRBD1 (6 bases). Trimming removed 7 bases at V and 4 bases at J, with 19 bases between. Germline values: CDR1 LGHDT, CDR2 YNNKEL (reference sequence). The CDR3 totals 15 residues. The CDR3 DNA sequence: TGTGCCAGCACCGAGGGGGGGGGCGCGGGCTATGGCTACACCTTC. Amino acid sequence: CASTEGGGAGYGYTF.

The table lists this clonotype with many counts. The V call is TRBV24-1, the J call TRBJ1-2; 8 nucleotides agree with TRBD1. CDR3 size: 14 residues. J gave up 5 bases and V 3 bases, and 4 bases lay outside the gene matches. Germline values: CDR1 KGHDR, CDR2 SFDVKD. CDR3 DNA: TGTGCCACCAGTGATACGGACAGGGTTTATGGCTACACCTTC. It yields the protein CATSDTDRVYGYTF.

This clonotype was detected ten times or more. The rearrangement joins TRBV3-1 to TRBJ2-4; D remains unclear. Germline CDR1 LGHDT, CDR2 YNNKEL (reference sequence). This CDR3 has 13 amino acids. V lost 4 bases to trimming and J lost 8 bases, with 12 bases between them. Written as DNA, the CDR3 is TGTGCCAGCAGCCTCGCTCCTGGGGACATTCAGTACTTC. Translation: CASSLAPGDIQYF.

The V call is TRBV19, the J call TRBJ1-5, with D unresolved. The length of the CDR3 is 14 residues. Between the trimmed V and J ends, which lost 3 bases and 6 bases, there was a span of 12 bases. Germline values: CDR1 LNHDA, CDR2 SQIVND (reference sequence). CDR3 in amino acids: CASSIGLSGQPQHF. In DNA form, the CDR3 reads TGTGCCAGTAGTATCGGCCTCAGTGGTCAGCCCCAGCATTTT.

This clonotype was seen many times. This rearrangement joins TRBV4-1 to TRBJ2-2; D gene ambiguous. The CDR3 has 15 residues. V was clipped by 5 bases and J by 2 bases, with 12 bases between them. The V gene's germline CDR1 is MGHRA and CDR2 YSYEKL. The CDR3 nucleotides are TGCGCCAGCAGCTACACCAGTTTAAACACCGGGGAGCTGTTTTTT. Its translation: CASSYTSLNTGELFF.

In this sample, this clonotype turned up many times. The chain is built from TRBV28 and TRBJ2-2; 8 positions agree with TRBD2. The CDR3 totals 16 residues. The germline CDR1 and CDR2 sequences are MDHEN and SYDVKM. The V segment lost 4 bases and the J segment 3 bases; nucleotides outside the gene matches: 7. CDR3 region: CASSSIRGGDTGELFF. In DNA, the CDR3 is TGTGCCAGCAGTTCGATTCGGGGGGGCGACACCGGGGAGCTGTTTTTT.

This clonotype was observed many times. The rearrangement links TRBV5-1 to TRBJ2-2, with 10 positions matching TRBD1. J lost 0 bases, V lost 4 bases, and 3 bases had no gene match. This CDR3 region has 16 residues. Germline V gene lookup returns CDR1 SGHRS and CDR2 YFSETQ. The CDR3 DNA follows: TGCGCCAGCAGCCTTGGACAGGGGGCGAACACCGGGGAGCTGTTTTTT. Translated, it gives CASSLGQGANTGELFF.

This clonotype was recorded many times. The rearrangement joins TRBV7-9 to TRBJ2-1; 7 bases map to TRBD2. CDR1 and CDR2 (germline): SEHNR, FQNEAQ (reference sequence). Trimming at V came to 6 bases and at J to 2 bases, leaving 10 bases not matched to a gene. The CDR3 contains 16 residues. The CDR3 region is CASSLKAGVPYNEQFF. In nucleotides, the CDR3 is TGTGCCAGCAGTCTTAAGGCGGGAGTACCCTACAATGAGCAGTTCTTC.

This clonotype was picked up many times. The CDR3 nucleotides are TGTGCCAGTAGTATAGGGTCGGCAAAGGCTTTCTTT. Translating it yields CASSIGSAKAFF. V is TRBV19 and J is TRBJ1-1, with D hard to call. Germline V gene lookup returns CDR1 LNHDA and CDR2 SQIVND (reference sequence). The length of the CDR3 is 12 residues. Trimming took off 1 base at V and 11 bases at J, with 11 bases between the two ends.

The sample holds many counts of this clonotype. The CDR3 reads CSASSRTGPYEQYF. The CDR3, as DNA: TGCAGTGCTTCGTCCCGAACAGGACCCTACGAGCAGTACTTC. The chain employs TRBV20-1 and TRBJ2-7, with D possibly TRBD1 on 5 matching bases. The CDR3 is 14 residues long. Germline assignment: CDR1 DFQATT and CDR2 SNEGSKA (reference sequence). V was clipped by 5 bases and J by 2 bases, with 16 bases between them.

Regarding this clonotype: A read error is the likely source, as a far larger clone sits one nucleotide away. The chain joins TRBV10-3 to TRBJ2-1, with D perhaps matching TRBD2 (6 bases). V was trimmed by 10 bases and J by 8 bases, leaving 24 bases between them. This CDR3 has 15 residues. The germline V gene encodes CDR1 ENHRY and CDR2 SYGVKD. In nucleotides, the CDR3 is TGTGCCAGCAATGACCGGGGCGGGACGGGGGATGAGCAGTTCTTC. Protein product: CASNDRGGTGDEQFF.

This clonotype has at least ten counts. The V and J genes are TRBV7-6 and TRBJ2-5; no clear D. Between the trimmed V and J ends, which lost 5 bases and 2 bases, there was a span of 9 bases. The CDR3 spans 13 residues. Germline V gene sequence: CDR1 SGHVS, CDR2 FNYEAQ. The CDR3, as DNA: TGTGCCAGCAGCGAAGAGTCTCAAGAGACCCAGTACTTC. Its protein is CASSEESQETQYF.

This clonotype showed up many times. The chain combines TRBV20-1 with TRBJ1-2, with a tentative D call TRBD1 (5 bases). The CDR3 spans 14 residues. V gave up 1 base and J gave up 3 bases, with 12 bases separating them. Germline lookup yields CDR1 DFQATT and CDR2 SNEGSKA (reference sequence). DNA for the CDR3: TGCAGTGCTAGAGCCATAGGGACGGACTATGGCTACACCTTC. Encoded protein: CSARAIGTDYGYTF.

Relative to its sample, this clonotype is medium-sized (0.01 to 0.1%). J is TRBJ2-4 and V is TRBV4-1; 9 nucleotides match TRBD2. Unmatched junction bases numbered 12, after V lost 4 bases and J lost 8 bases. The germline CDR1 and CDR2 sequences are MGHRA and YSYEKL. CDR3 size: 16 residues. CDR3 residues: CASSLRPAAGGDIQYF. DNA for the CDR3: TGCGCCAGCAGCCTCCGTCCCGCCGCGGGAGGGGACATTCAGTACTTC.

The sample holds many counts of this clonotype. The chain couples TRBV29-1 to TRBJ2-1; no reliable D call. Germline V gene lookup returns CDR1 SQVTM and CDR2 ANQGSEA. This CDR3 comprises 12 residues. V was clipped by 7 bases and J by 0 bases, with 7 bases between them. The CDR3 region has the DNA TGCAGCGGTTCTATCTCCTACAATGAGCAGTTCTTC. Translating it yields CSGSISYNEQFF.

The chain has TRBV9 and TRBJ1-1; tentative D call: TRBD1 (6 bases). Trimming shortened V by 2 bases and J by 4 bases, and 15 bases separated the two germline ends. Germline-derived CDR1 and CDR2 are SGDLS and YYNGEE. CDR3 length: 15 residues. CDR3 loop: CASSVISGVGTEAFF. CDR3 coding DNA: TGTGCCAGCAGCGTCATTTCAGGGGTGGGCACTGAAGCTTTCTTT.

J is TRBJ2-1 and V is TRBV10-3, with TRBD2 matching over 9 bases. V trimming: 5 bases; J trimming: 1 base; junction bases outside the gene matches: 3. Germline assignment: CDR1 ENHRY and CDR2 SYGVKD. This CDR3 region has 15 residues. CDR3 sequence reads: CAISLAGVSYNEQFF. The CDR3 DNA reads TGTGCCATCAGTTTAGCGGGAGTATCCTACAATGAGCAGTTCTTC.

Comment on this clonotype: Since a far larger clone is one base different, this is likely a read error. CDR3 nucleotide sequence: TGTGCCAGCAGCTGCCCGAAAGGGGTGAGAAGCAATCAGCCCCAGCATTTT. Translated, it gives CASSCPKGVRSNQPQHF. The rearrangement uses TRBV7-1 and TRBJ1-5, with D tentatively TRBD1 (5 bases). TRBV7-1 is known as an ORF, though its function is uncertain. This CDR3 is built from 17 residues. Between the trimmed V and J ends, which lost 4 bases and 1 base, there was a span of 17 bases.